The clone carrying this T cell receptor beta chain was detected many times. Antigen: not known. Investigators amplified TCR beta CDR3 regions from RNA transcripts. HTBI primers served in a first-round RT-PCR, which a second-round multiplex PCR followed. From the multiplex PCR reads, TCRdb called clonotypes with MiXCR, one entry per CDR3 protein. The table records almost 750,000 distinct CDR3 sequences, 40% of them present only once. The V gene's germline CDR1 is SQVTM and CDR2 ANQGSEA. The CDR3 covers 10 residues. Deletions cut 6 bases from V and 5 bases from J, with 7 bases between. Ophthalmopathy-affected donors exhibited moderate-to-severe activity, CAS ≥3, NOSPECS ≥4, and duration under 3 months. Clinical symptoms, serum thyroxine, TRAb, thyroid ultrasound and orbital computed tomography determined diagnosis. The data were obtained in a study of Graves' ophthalmopathy and Graves' hyperthyroidism. As for the study in general: Upon initial diagnosis and before any treatment, peripheral blood was collected. Study outcomes and limitations: Blood also harbored most expanded thyroid clonotypes above 0.001 frequency.

The origin of this receptor is an adult man with Graves' ophthalmopathy. The chain recombines TRBV29-1 with TRBJ2-5, with D unclear. Sequencing was performed on peripheral blood. The CDR3 DNA follows: TGCAGCGTGGCCGGGGAGACCCAGTACTTC. It specifies CSVAGETQYF.